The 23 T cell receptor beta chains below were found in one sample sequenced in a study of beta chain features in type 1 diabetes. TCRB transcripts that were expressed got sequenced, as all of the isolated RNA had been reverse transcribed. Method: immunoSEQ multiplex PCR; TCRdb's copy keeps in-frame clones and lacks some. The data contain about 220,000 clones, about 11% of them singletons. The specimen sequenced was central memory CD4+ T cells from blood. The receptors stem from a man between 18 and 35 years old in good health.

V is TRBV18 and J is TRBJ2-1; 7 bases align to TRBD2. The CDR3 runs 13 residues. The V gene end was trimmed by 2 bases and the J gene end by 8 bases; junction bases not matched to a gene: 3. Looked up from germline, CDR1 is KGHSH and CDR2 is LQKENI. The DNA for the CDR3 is TGTGCCAGCTCACCAGGGAGGGACGATGAGCAGTTCTTC. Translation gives CASSPGRDDEQFF.

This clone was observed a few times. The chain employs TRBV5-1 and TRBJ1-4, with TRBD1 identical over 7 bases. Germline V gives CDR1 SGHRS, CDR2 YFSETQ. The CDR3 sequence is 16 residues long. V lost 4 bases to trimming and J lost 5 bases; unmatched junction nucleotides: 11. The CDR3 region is CASSLGQAMGNEKLFF. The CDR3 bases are TGCGCCAGCAGCCTCGGACAGGCTATGGGGAATGAAAAACTGTTTTTT.

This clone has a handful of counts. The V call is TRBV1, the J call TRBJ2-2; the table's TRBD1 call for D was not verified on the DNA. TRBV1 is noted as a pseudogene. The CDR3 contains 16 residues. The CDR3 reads CTSSQDAPARAGELFF. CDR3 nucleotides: TGCACCAGCAGCCAAGACGCTCCCGCCAGGGCCGGGGAGCTGTTTTTT.

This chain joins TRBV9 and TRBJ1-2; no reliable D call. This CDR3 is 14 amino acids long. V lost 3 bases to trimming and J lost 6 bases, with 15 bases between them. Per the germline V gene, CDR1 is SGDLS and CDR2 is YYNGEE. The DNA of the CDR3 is TGTGCCAGCAGCGGGGAACGTGGACGAGATGGCTACACCTTC. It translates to CASSGERGRDGYTF.

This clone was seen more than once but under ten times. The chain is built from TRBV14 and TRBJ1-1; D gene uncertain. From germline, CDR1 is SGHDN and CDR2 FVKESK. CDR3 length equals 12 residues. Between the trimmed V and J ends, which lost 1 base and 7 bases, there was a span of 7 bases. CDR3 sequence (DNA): TGTGCCAGCAGCCAAGTAGGAGGTGAAGCTTTCTTT. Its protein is CASSQVGGEAFF.

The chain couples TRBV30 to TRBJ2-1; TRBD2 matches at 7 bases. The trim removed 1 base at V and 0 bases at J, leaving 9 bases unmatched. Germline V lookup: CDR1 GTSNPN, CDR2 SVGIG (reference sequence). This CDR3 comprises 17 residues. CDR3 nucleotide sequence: TGTGCCTGGAGTGGGTCTAGCGGTGGACGCTCCTACAATGAGCAGTTCTTC. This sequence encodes CAWSGSSGGRSYNEQFF.

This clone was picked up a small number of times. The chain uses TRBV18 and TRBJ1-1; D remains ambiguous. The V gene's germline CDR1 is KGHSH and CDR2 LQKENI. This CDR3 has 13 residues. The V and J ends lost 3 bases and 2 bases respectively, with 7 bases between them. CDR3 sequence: CASSPDVNTEAFF. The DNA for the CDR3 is TGTGCCAGCTCACCGGACGTAAACACTGAAGCTTTCTTT.

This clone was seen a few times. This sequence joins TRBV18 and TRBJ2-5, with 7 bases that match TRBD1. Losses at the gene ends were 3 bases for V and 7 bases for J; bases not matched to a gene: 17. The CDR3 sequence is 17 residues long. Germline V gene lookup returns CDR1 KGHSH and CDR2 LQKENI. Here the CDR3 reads CASSPFPGQHPGLTQYF. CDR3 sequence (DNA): TGTGCCAGCTCACCTTTCCCGGGACAGCACCCCGGCTTGACCCAGTACTTC.

CDR3 bases: TGTGCCAGCAGTCCCGGGACAGGGGGCCGGGATGGAAACATTCAGTACTTC. Its protein product is CASSPGTGGRDGNIQYF. The chain joins TRBV27 to TRBJ2-4; TRBD1 agrees at 12 bases. This CDR3 spans 17 amino acids. CDR1 and CDR2 from the germline V gene are MNHEY and SMNVEV (reference sequence). Germline trimming cut 5 bases from V and 6 bases from J; bases unmatched to any gene: 11.

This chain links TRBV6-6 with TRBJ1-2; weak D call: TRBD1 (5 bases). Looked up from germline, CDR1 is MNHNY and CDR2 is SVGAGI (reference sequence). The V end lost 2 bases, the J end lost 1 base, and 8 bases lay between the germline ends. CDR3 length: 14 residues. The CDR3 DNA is TGTGCCAGCAGTTACCTGCAGGGTAACTATGGCTACACCTTC. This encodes CASSYLQGNYGYTF.

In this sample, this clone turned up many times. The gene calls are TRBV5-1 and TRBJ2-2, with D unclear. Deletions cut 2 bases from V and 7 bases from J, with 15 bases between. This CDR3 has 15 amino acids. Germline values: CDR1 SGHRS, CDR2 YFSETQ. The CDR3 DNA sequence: TGCGCCAGCAGCTTACAGTTCCTAGGTGGCGGGGAGCTGTTTTTT. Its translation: CASSLQFLGGGELFF.

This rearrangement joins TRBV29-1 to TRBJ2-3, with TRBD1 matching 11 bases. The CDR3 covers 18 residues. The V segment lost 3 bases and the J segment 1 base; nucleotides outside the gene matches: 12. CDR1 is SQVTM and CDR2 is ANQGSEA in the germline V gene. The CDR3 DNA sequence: TGCAGCGTTGAGGGGGGACAGGGGGTGCTCGGTGGCACAGATACGCAGTATTTT. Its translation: CSVEGGQGVLGGTDTQYF.

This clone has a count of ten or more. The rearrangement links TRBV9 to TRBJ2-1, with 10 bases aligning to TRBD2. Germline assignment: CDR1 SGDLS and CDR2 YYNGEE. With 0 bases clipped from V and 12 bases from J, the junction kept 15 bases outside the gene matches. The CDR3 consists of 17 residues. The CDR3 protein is CASSVDGLAGDRVVQFF. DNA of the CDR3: TGTGCCAGCAGCGTAGATGGGCTAGCGGGGGACCGGGTGGTGCAGTTCTTC.

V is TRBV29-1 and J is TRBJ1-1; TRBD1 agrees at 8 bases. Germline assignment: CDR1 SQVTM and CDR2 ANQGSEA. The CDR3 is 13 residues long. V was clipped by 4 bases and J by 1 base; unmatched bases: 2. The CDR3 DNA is TGCAGCGTTGTTACAGGGGGGAACACTGAAGCTTTCTTT. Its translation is CSVVTGGNTEAFF.

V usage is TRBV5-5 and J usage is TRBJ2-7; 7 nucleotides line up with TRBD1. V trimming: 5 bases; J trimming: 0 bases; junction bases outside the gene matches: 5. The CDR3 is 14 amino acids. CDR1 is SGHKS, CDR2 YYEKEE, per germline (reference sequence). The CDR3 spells CASRSRDSSYEQYF. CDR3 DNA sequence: TGTGCCAGCAGATCCCGGGACAGCTCCTACGAGCAGTACTTC.

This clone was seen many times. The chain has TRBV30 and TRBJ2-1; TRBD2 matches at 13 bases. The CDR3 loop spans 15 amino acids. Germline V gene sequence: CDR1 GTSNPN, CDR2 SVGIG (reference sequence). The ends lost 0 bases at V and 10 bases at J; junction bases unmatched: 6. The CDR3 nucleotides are TGTGCCTGGAGTGTACGGACTAGCGGGAGTGGGGAGCAGTTCTTC. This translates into CAWSVRTSGSGEQFF.

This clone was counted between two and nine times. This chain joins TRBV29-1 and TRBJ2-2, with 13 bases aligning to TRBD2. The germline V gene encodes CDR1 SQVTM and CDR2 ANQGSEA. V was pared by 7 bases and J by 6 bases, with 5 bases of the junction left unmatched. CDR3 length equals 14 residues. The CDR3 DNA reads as TGCAGCGGACGGACTAGCGGGAGCTCCGGGGAGCTGTTTTTT. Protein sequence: CSGRTSGSSGELFF.

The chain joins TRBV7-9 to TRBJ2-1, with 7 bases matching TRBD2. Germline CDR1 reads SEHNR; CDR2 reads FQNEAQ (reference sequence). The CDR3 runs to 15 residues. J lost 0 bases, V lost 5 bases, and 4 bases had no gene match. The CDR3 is CASSPTSVSYNEQFF. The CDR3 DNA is TGTGCCAGCAGCCCTACTAGCGTCTCCTACAATGAGCAGTTCTTC.

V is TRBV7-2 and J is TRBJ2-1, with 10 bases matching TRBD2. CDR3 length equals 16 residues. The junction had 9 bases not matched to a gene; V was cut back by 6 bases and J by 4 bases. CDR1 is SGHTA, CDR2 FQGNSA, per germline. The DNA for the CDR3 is TGTGCCAGCAGTCGAGCGGGAGGGCCGGCTTACAATGAGCAGTTCTTC. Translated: CASSRAGGPAYNEQFF.

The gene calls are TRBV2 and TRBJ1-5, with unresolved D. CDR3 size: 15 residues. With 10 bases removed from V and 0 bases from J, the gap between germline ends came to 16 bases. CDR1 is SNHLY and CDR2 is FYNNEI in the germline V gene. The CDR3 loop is CATTLGVNSNQPQHF. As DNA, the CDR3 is TGTGCCACAACTCTCGGGGTAAATAGCAATCAGCCCCAGCATTTT.

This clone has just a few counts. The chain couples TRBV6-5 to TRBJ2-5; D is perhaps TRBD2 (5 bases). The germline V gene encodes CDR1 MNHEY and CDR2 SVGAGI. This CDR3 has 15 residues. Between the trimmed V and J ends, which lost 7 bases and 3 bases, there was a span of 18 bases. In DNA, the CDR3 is TGTGCCAGCACTGTTAGCGACCCTTTAAAAGAGACCCAGTACTTC. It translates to CASTVSDPLKETQYF.

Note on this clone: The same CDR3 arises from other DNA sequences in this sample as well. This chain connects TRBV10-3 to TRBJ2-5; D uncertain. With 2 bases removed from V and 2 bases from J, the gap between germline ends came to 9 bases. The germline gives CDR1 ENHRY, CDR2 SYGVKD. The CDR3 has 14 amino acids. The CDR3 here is CAISETAAQETQYF. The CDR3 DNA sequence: TGTGCCATCAGTGAGACGGCAGCGCAAGAGACCCAGTACTTC.

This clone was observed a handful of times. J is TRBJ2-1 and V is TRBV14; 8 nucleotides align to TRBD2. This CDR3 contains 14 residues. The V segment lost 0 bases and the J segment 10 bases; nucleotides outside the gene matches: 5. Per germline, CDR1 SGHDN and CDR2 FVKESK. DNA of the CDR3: TGTGCCAGCAGCCAAGATCCCAGCGGGGGAGAGCAGTTCTTC. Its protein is CASSQDPSGGEQFF.